This T cell receptor (beta chain) appears in the sequencing data of a study of blood T cell repertoires in COVID-19. The overall study: Whether acute or convalescent, the COVID-19 samples came from the United States, Italy and Spain. Sources were T cells, B-cell-depleted T cells, or PBMCs; the material itself was cDNA or gDNA.

Study processing details: Nucleated cell counts were estimated from reference gene primer amplification. Method: immunoSEQ multiplex PCR; TCRdb's copy keeps in-frame clones and lacks some. The V and J calls and clone size come from that table; D and trimming were worked out from the DNA. Here the sample spans some 180,000 clones, under 90% being singletons. This clone was detected a few times. This sequence was found in a man in his fifties or sixties with acute or convalescent COVID-19. The source material was peripheral blood.

This CDR3 reads CASSSGWDTEAFF. The CDR3, as DNA: TGTGCCAGCAGTTCAGGGTGGGACACTGAAGCTTTCTTT. The gene calls are TRBV6-5 and TRBJ1-1; D may be TRBD1 (5 bases). The CDR3 runs 13 residues. Germline-derived CDR1 and CDR2 are MNHEY and SVGAGI. The V end was cut by 4 bases, the J end by 3 bases, with 9 bases between.